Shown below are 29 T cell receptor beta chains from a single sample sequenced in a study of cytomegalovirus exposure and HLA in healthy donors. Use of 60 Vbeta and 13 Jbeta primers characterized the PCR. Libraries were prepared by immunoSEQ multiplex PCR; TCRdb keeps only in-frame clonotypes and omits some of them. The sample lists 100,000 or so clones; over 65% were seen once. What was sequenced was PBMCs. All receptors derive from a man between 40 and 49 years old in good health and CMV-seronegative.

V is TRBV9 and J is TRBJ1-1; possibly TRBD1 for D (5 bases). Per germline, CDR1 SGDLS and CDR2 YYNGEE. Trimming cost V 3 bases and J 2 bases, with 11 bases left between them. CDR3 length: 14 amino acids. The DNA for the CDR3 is TGTGCCAGCAGCGCCCGCAGGGCTAACACTGAAGCTTTCTTT. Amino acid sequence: CASSARRANTEAFF.

Here the CDR3 DNA reads TGTGCCTGGAGTTCCAGACTAGCGGCTCCTTACGAGCAGTACTTC. It is translated as CAWSSRLAAPYEQYF. This chain links TRBV30 with TRBJ2-7; 9 nucleotides line up with TRBD2. This CDR3 contains 15 residues. The J segment lost 4 bases and the V segment lost 2 bases, leaving 9 bases of the junction unmatched. Germline CDR1 and CDR2: GTSNPN and SVGIG (reference sequence).

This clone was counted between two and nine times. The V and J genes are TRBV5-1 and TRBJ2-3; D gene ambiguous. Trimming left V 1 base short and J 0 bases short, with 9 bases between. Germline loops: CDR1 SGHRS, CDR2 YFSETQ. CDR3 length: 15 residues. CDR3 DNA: TGCGCCAGCAGCTTGCTTGTCGGTAGCACAGATACGCAGTATTTT. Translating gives CASSLLVGSTDTQYF.

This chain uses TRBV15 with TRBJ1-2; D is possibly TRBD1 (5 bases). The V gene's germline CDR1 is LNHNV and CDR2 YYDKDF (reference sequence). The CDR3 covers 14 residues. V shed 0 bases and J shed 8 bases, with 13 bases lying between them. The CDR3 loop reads CATSRDIAGMGYTF. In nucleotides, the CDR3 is TGTGCCACCAGCAGAGATATCGCAGGGATGGGCTACACCTTC.

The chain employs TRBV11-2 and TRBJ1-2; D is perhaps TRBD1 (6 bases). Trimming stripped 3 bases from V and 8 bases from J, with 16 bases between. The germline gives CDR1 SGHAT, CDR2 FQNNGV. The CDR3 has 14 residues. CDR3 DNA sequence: TGTGCCAGCAGCTTCCGGGACGGTACAGGGGGCTACACCTTC. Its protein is CASSFRDGTGGYTF.

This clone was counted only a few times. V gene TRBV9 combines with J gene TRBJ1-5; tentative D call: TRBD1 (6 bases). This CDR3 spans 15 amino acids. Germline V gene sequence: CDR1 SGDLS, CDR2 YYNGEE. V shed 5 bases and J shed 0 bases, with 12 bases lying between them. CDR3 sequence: CASSEGVVSNQPQHF. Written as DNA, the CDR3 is TGTGCCAGCAGTGAGGGGGTCGTTAGCAATCAGCCCCAGCATTTT. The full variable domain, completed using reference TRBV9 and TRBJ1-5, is DSGVTQTPKHLITATGQRVTLRCSPRSGDLSVYWYQQSLDQGLQFLIQYYNGEERAKGNILERFSAQQFPDLHSELNLSSLELGDSALYFCASSEGVVSNQPQHFGDGTRLSIL.

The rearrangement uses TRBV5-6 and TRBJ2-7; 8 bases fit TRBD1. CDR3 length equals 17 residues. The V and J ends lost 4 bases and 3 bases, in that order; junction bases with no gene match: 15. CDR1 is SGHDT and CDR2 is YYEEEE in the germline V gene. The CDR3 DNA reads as TGTGCCAGCAGCCCTCTTGGGGCCGGACAGGGTTACTACGAGCAGTACTTC. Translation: CASSPLGAGQGYYEQYF.

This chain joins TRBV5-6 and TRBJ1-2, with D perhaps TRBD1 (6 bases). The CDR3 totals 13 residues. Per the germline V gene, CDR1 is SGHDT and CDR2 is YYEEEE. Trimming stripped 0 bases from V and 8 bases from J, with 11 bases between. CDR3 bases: TGTGCCAGCAGCTTGGCGGCAGGGGAAGGCTACACCTTC. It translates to CASSLAAGEGYTF.

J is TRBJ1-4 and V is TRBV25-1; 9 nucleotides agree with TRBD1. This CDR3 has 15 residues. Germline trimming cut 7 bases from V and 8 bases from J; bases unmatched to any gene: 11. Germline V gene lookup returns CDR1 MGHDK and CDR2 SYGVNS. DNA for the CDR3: TGTGCCAGCATACAAACAGGGGGCGGAGGGGAAAAACTGTTTTTT. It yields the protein CASIQTGGGGEKLFF.

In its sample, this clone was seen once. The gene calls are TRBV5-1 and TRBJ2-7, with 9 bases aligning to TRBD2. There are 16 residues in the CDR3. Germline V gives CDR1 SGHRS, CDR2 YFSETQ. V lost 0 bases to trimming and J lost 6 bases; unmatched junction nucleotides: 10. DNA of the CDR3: TGCGCCAGCAGCTTGGCTTCTAGCGGGGTCGGCGGCGAGCAGTACTTC. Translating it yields CASSLASSGVGGEQYF.

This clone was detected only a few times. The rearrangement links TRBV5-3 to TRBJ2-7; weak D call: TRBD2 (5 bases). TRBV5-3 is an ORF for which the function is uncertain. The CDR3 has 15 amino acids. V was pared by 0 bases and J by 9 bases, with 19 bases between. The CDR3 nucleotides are TGTGCCAGAAGCTTGGGGGTGAGGGTACCCTATGGGCAGTACTTC. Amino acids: CARSLGVRVPYGQYF.

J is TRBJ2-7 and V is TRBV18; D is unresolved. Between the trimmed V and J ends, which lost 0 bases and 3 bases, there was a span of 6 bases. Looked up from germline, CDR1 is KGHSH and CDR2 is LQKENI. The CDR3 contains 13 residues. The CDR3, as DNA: TGTGCCAGCTCACCACCTGCAGGCTACGAGCAGTACTTC. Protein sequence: CASSPPAGYEQYF.

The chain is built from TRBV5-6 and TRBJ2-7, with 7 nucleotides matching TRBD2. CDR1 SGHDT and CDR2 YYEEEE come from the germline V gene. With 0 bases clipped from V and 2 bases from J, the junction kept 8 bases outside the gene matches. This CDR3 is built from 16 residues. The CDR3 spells CASSLEVGGAAYEQYF. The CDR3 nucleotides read TGTGCCAGCAGCTTGGAAGTGGGAGGGGCAGCCTACGAGCAGTACTTC.

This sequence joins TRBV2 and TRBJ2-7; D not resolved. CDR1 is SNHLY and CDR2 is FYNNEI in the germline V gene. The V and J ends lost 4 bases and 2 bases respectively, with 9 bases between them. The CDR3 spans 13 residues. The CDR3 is CASSVVYAYEQYF. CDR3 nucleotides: TGTGCCAGCAGTGTTGTCTACGCCTACGAGCAGTACTTC.

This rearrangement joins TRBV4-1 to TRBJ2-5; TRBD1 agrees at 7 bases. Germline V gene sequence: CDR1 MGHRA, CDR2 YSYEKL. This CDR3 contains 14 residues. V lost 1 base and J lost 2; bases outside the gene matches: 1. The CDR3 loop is CASSQVQGQETQYF. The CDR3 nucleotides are TGCGCCAGCAGCCAAGTACAGGGGCAAGAGACCCAGTACTTC.

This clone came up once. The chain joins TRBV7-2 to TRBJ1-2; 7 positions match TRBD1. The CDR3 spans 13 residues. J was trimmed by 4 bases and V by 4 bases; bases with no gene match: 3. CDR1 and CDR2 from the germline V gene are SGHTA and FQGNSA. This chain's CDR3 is CASSYRGPYGYTF. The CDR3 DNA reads TGTGCCAGCAGCTACAGGGGACCCTATGGCTACACCTTC.

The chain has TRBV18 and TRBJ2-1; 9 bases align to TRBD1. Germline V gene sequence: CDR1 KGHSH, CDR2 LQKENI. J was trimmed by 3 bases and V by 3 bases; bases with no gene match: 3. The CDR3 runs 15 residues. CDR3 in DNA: TGTGCCAGCTCACCGGGGGACAGGGACTACAATGAGCAGTTCTTC. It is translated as CASSPGDRDYNEQFF.

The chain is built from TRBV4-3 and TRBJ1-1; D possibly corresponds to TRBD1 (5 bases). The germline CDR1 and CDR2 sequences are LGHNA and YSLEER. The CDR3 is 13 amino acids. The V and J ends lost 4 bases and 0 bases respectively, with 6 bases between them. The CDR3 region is CASSPQVNTEAFF. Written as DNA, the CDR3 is TGCGCCAGCAGCCCACAGGTGAACACTGAAGCTTTCTTT.

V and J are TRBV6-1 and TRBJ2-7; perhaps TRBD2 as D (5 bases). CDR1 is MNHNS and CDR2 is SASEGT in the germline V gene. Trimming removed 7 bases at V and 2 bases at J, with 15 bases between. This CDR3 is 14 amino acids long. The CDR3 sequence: CASTSPGFTYEQYF. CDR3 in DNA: TGTGCCAGCACTAGCCCGGGATTCACCTACGAGCAGTACTTC.

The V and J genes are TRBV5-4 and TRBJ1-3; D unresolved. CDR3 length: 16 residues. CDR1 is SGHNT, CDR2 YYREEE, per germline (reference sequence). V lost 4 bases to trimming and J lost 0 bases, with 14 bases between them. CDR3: CASSPGLQSSGNTIYF. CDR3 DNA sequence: TGTGCCAGCAGCCCCGGACTCCAGAGCTCTGGAAACACCATATATTTT.

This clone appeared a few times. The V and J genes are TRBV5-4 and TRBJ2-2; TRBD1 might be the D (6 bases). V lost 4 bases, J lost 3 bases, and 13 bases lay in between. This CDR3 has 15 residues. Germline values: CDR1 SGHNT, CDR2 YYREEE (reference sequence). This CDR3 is CASSLQGIDTGELFF. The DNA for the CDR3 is TGTGCCAGCAGCCTGCAGGGGATAGACACCGGGGAGCTGTTTTTT.

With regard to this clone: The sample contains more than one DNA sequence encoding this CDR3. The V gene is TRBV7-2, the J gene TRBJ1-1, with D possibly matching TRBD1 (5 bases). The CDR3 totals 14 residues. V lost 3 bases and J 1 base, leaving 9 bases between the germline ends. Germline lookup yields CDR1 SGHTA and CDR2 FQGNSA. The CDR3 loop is CASSFDGGNTEAFF. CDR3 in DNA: TGTGCCAGCAGCTTCGACGGGGGGAACACTGAAGCTTTCTTT.

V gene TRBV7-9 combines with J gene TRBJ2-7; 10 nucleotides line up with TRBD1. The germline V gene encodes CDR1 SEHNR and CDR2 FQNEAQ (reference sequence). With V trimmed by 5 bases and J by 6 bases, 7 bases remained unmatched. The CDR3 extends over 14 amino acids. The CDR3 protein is CASSAGQGEAEQYF. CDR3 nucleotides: TGTGCCAGCAGCGCTGGACAGGGGGAAGCCGAGCAGTACTTC.

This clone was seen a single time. CDR3 bases: TGTGCCAGCAGCCAAGATGAATTGTCGAAACTCCCGTACAATGAGCAGTTCTTC. Protein sequence: CASSQDELSKLPYNEQFF. The chain combines TRBV14 with TRBJ2-1; D gene ambiguous. CDR3 size: 18 residues. Germline assignment: CDR1 SGHDN and CDR2 FVKESK. V lost 0 bases and J lost 4, with 19 bases in between.

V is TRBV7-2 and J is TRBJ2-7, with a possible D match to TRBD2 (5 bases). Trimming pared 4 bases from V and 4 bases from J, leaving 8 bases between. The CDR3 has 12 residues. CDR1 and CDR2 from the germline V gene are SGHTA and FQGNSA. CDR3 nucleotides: TGTGCCAGCAGCTCCCGGGGATACGAGCAGTACTTC. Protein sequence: CASSSRGYEQYF. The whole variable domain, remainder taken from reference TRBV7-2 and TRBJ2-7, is GAGVSQSPSNKVTEKGKDVELRCDPISGHTALYWYRQSLGQGLEFLIYFQGNSAPDKSGLPSDRFSAERTGGSVSTLTIQRTQQEDSAVYLCASSSRGYEQYFGPGTRLTVT.

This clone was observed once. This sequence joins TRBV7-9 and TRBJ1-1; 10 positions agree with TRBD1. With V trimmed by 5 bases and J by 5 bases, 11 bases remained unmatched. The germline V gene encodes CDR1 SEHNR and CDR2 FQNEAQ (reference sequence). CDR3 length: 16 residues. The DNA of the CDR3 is TGTGCCAGCAGCCCCTTTGGACAGGGGGGAGGTACTGAAGCTTTCTTT. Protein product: CASSPFGQGGGTEAFF.

The CDR3 is CSGQESWTTDTQYF. CDR3 nucleotide sequence: TGCAGCGGACAGGAGTCTTGGACCACAGATACGCAGTATTTT. The chain employs TRBV29-1 and TRBJ2-3, with TRBD1 as a possible D gene (6 bases). Germline assignment: CDR1 SQVTM and CDR2 ANQGSEA. V was pared by 7 bases and J by 2 bases, with 16 bases between. The length of the CDR3 is 14 residues.

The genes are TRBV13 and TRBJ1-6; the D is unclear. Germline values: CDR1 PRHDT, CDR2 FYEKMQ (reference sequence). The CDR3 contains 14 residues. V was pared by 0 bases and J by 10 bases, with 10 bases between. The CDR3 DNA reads TGTGCCAGCAGCTTAGGACAAAATCCCTCACCCCTCCACTTT. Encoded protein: CASSLGQNPSPLHF. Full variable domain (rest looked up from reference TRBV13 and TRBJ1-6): AAGVIQSPRHLIKEKRETATLKCYPIPRHDTVYWYQQGPGQDPQFLISFYEKMQSDKGSIPDRFSAQQFSDYHSELNMSSLELGDSALYFCASSLGQNPSPLHFGNGTRLTVT.

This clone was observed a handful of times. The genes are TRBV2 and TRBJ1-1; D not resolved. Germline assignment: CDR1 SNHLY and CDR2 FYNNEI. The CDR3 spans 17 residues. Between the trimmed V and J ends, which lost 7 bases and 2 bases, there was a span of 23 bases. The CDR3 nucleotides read TGTGCCAGCACTAGGAAGGGAGCTATTGCGGGAAACACTGAAGCTTTCTTT. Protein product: CASTRKGAIAGNTEAFF.